What follows is one T cell receptor beta chain and its context. Its antigen is unidentified. The data were taken from a study of post-analysis software for immune sequencing data. Study overall: Some patients lacked subtype; others had relapsing-remitting, secondary progressive or progressive-relapsing disease.

Researchers reported that TCR beta cDNA libraries carried unique molecular identifiers. A population of about 1 to 11 million T cells gave rise to a few hundred thousand cDNA molecules. One entry per CDR3 protein, called by TCRdb with MiXCR from the PCR reads. The sample includes approximately 690,000 distinct CDR3 sequences, 55% to 70% seen only once; the top ten take around 11%. The trim removed 2 bases at V and 9 bases at J, leaving 12 bases unmatched. Per the germline V gene, CDR1 is MNHEY and CDR2 is SVGAGI. The CDR3 spans 16 residues. Findings and limits, study-wide: Roughly five TRBV segments, including TRBV5-6, TRBV5-1 and TRBV20-1, were more frequent in patients than controls. Significantly lower normalized Chao1 diversity was seen in multiple sclerosis patients than in controls. Samples sharing a preparation batch grouped tightly together when assessed by F measure.

The origin of this receptor is a girl aged 2-10 years with multiple sclerosis. The chain couples TRBV6-5 to TRBJ2-1, with TRBD2 matching 8 bases. Sequenced sample: blood. CDR3 loop: CASSYTAGGVLGEQFF. CDR3 sequence (DNA): TGTGCCAGCAGTTACACGGCGGGGGGCGTCCTTGGTGAGCAGTTCTTC.